This passage covers 11 T cell receptor beta chains from one sample sequenced in a study of control samples from healthy donors and cancer patients. TCRdb's copy holds only in-frame clones and misses some; the assay was immunoSEQ multiplex PCR. The table has about 44,000 clones, 70% seen once. Sequenced sample: formalin-fixed, paraffin-embedded tissue. Receptors were obtained from a male donor with melanoma.

This chain joins TRBV20-1 and TRBJ1-1; TRBD1 might be the D (6 bases). The CDR3 loop spans 11 amino acids. V dropped 5 bases and J dropped 10 bases, with 14 bases sitting between them. The germline CDR1 and CDR2 sequences are DFQATT and SNEGSKA (reference sequence). The CDR3 DNA reads TGCAGTGCTTCGACAGGCCCGGGAGCTTTCTTT. It specifies CSASTGPGAFF.

This sequence joins TRBV6-5 and TRBJ2-1; D is possibly TRBD2 (5 bases). CDR1 is MNHEY and CDR2 is SVGAGI in the germline V gene. This CDR3 spans 13 amino acids. Trimming stripped 4 bases from V and 10 bases from J, with 14 bases between. In nucleotides, the CDR3 is TGTGCCAGCAGTTCCAATATGGGAGAGGAGCAGTTCTTC. Its translation: CASSSNMGEEQFF.

The chain uses TRBV19 and TRBJ2-2, with 13 bases identical to TRBD2. The V gene's germline CDR1 is LNHDA and CDR2 SQIVND (reference sequence). V lost 4 bases to trimming and J lost 6 bases; unmatched junction nucleotides: 17. The CDR3 length is 20 residues. CDR3 residues: CASSSGAGGLAGAGPGELFF. CDR3 DNA sequence: TGTGCCAGTAGTAGTGGGGCTGGCGGACTAGCGGGAGCTGGGCCCGGGGAGCTGTTTTTT.

The chain recombines TRBV28 with TRBJ2-7; the match to TRBD2 covers 7 bases. The V gene end was trimmed by 5 bases and the J gene end by 3 bases; junction bases not matched to a gene: 13. CDR3 size: 16 residues. Germline V CDR1 and CDR2: MDHEN, SYDVKM. The DNA of the CDR3 is TGTGCCAGCAGTGCACGACCTTTGGGACTACTCTACGAGCAGTACTTC. Encoded protein: CASSARPLGLLYEQYF.

As concerns this clone: The same CDR3 can be traced to other DNA sequences in this sample. The J gene is TRBJ2-3, the V gene TRBV3-1 (or the pseudogene TRBV3-2), with D uncertain. From germline, CDR1 is LGHDT and CDR2 YNNKEL (reference sequence). V was shortened by 1 base and J by 3 bases, with 8 bases between the two germline ends. This CDR3 has 14 residues. This CDR3 is CASSQGQYTDTQYF. The CDR3 region has the DNA TGTGCCAGCAGCCAAGGGCAGTATACAGATACGCAGTATTTT.

The chain combines TRBV2 with TRBJ2-3; 10 positions match TRBD2. CDR1 is SNHLY, CDR2 FYNNEI, per germline. The CDR3 consists of 14 residues. V lost 0 bases to trimming and J lost 10 bases; unmatched junction nucleotides: 4. As DNA, the CDR3 is TGTGCCAGCAGTGAAGCGGTAGCGGGAGGTGCGCAGTATTTT. This codes for CASSEAVAGGAQYF.

The table lists this clone with a few counts. The V call is TRBV5-1, the J call TRBJ2-5; D assignment may be TRBD1 or TRBD2 (5 bases each). Looked up from germline, CDR1 is SGHRS and CDR2 is YFSETQ. The CDR3 has 17 amino acids. Deletions cut 2 bases from V and 4 bases from J, with 21 bases between. CDR3 residues: CASSLNQGPAGGETQYF. CDR3 bases: TGCGCCAGCAGCTTAAATCAGGGCCCCGCGGGTGGAGAGACCCAGTACTTC.

This chain uses TRBV2 with TRBJ1-4; D is perhaps TRBD1 (5 bases). The germline V gene encodes CDR1 SNHLY and CDR2 FYNNEI. The CDR3 spans 14 residues. Deletions cut 3 bases from V and 10 bases from J, with 15 bases between. CDR3 nucleotides: TGTGCCAGCAGTGAGGTCGGGACGGAAGGAAAACTGTTTTTT. Its translation is CASSEVGTEGKLFF.

This chain joins TRBV19 and TRBJ1-1; D is possibly TRBD1 (6 bases). The ends were cut back, 1 base at V and 1 base at J, with 10 bases in the middle. Germline values: CDR1 LNHDA, CDR2 SQIVND (reference sequence). This CDR3 is built from 15 residues. Here the CDR3 reads CASSIGETGNTEAFF. In DNA, the CDR3 is TGTGCCAGTAGTATAGGAGAGACAGGGAACACTGAAGCTTTCTTT.

V is TRBV18 and J is TRBJ1-2; the D gene is possibly TRBD1 (5 bases). The germline gives CDR1 KGHSH, CDR2 LQKENI. Trimming took 3 bases from V and 6 from J, leaving 17 bases between them. The CDR3 has 15 amino acids. The CDR3 DNA sequence: TGTGCCAGCTCACCCCGTCCCGACAGCTATGATGGCTACACCTTC. Amino acid sequence: CASSPRPDSYDGYTF.

V gene TRBV29-1 combines with J gene TRBJ2-2; maybe TRBD2 (6 bases). CDR1 is SQVTM and CDR2 is ANQGSEA in the germline V gene. The CDR3 extends over 14 amino acids. Trimming removed 3 bases from V and 0 bases from J, with 8 bases in between. The CDR3 nucleotides are TGCAGCGTTGACAGGGACTCGAACACCGGGGAGCTGTTTTTT. Translated, it gives CSVDRDSNTGELFF.